The 3 T cell receptor beta chains given below trace back to one sample, sequenced in a study of blood T cell repertoires in COVID-19. Method: immunoSEQ multiplex PCR; TCRdb's copy keeps in-frame clones and lacks some. The table lists about 140,000 clones, nearly 80% of them singletons, with around 3.2% in the top ten. Sequencing was performed on PBMCs or T cells enriched from blood (not recorded which). These receptors all come from a woman aged 50 to 60 who had recovered from COVID-19.

The rearrangement joins TRBV9 to TRBJ2-5, with a tentative D call TRBD2 (5 bases). The V gene's germline CDR1 is SGDLS and CDR2 YYNGEE. Trimming took 3 bases from V and 0 from J, leaving 15 bases between them. The CDR3 loop spans 16 amino acids. The CDR3: CASSERTGGYQETQYF. The CDR3 coding sequence is TGTGCCAGCAGCGAGCGGACTGGCGGGTACCAAGAGACCCAGTACTTC.

CDR3 protein: CASSGPRDRHEKLFF. As DNA, the CDR3 is TGTGCCAGTTCGGGCCCTCGGGACAGGCACGAAAAACTGTTTTTT. The chain combines TRBV19 with TRBJ1-4; 8 bases map to TRBD1. V trimming: 8 bases; J trimming: 8 bases; junction bases outside the gene matches: 13. The length of the CDR3 is 15 residues. Germline CDR1 reads LNHDA; CDR2 reads SQIVND (reference sequence).

This clone was found a few times. The chain carries TRBV7-9 and TRBJ2-7; no clear D. The CDR3 is made up of 15 amino acids. Trimming shortened V by 5 bases and J by 2 bases, and 16 bases separated the two germline ends. Germline V gives CDR1 SEHNR, CDR2 FQNEAQ (reference sequence). The CDR3 loop reads CASSPSGLETYEQYF. In nucleotides, the CDR3 is TGTGCCAGCAGCCCTAGTGGTCTTGAGACCTACGAGCAGTACTTC.